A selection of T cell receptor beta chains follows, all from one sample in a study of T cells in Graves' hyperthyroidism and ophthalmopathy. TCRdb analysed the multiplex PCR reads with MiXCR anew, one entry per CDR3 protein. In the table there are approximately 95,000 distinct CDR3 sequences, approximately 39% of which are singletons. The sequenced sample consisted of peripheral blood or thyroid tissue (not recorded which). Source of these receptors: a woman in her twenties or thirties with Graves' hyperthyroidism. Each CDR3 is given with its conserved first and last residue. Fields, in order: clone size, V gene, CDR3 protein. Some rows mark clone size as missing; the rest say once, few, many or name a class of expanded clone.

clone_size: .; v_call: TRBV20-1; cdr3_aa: CSATLAASGYEQYF
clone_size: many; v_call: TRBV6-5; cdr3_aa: CASSYVLFSTGELFF
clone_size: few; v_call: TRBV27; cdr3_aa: CASSLHLRDPYEQYF
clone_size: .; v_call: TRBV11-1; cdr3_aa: CASSRTGTEETQYF
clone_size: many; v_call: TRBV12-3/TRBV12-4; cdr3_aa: CASSFWQGRDEQYF
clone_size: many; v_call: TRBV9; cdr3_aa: CASSVGGGRNTGELFF
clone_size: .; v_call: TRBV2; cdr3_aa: CASSETGFGTANYGYTF
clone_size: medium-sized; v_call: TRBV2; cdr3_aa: CASGQNYGYTF
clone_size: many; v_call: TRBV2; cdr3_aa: CASVLDGQEGTEAFF
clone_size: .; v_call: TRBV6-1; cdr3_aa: CASRDRGETQYF
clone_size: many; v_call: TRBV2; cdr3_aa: CASTTGGSYTDTQYF
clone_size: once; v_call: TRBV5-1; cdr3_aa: CASSLDRGKDTQYF
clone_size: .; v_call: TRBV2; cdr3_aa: CASSDRGTVTGELFF
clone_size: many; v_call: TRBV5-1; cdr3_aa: CASSLTSLHEQYF
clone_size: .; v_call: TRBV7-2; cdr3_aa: CASSLERAGIYEQYF
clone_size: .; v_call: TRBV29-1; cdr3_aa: CSVLGTGGLGTQYF
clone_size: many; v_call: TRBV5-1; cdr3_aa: CASSLEPLLATFYEQYF
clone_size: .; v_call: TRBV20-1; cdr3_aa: CRTGTYGYTF
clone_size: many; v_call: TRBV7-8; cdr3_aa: CASSFLRQGGESAFF
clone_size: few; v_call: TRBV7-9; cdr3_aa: CASSSPDDQETQYF
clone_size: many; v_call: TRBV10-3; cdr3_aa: CAISEWGTNTGELFF
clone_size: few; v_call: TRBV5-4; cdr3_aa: CASSLAGQGNTEAFF
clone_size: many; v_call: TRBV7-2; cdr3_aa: CASSLARGKETQYF
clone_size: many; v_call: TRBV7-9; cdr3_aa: CASSWDEKLFF
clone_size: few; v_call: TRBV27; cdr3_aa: CASSLQPPGGDSPLHF
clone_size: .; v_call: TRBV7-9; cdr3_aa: CASSSPVGGYLYTF
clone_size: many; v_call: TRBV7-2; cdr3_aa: CASSLHPRGSGANVLTF
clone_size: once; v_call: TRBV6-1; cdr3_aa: CASSVGNSDTQYF
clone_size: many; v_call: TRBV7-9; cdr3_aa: CASSLALSGTQYF
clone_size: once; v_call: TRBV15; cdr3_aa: CATSLPNEAGTGSNQPQHF
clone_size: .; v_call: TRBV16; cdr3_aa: CASSRGQGGNTKYF
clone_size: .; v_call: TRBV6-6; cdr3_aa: CASSYQSTSGFNTGELFF
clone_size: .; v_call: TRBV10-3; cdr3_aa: CAISESRNTGEFFF
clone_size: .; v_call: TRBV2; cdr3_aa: CASSSPGQGSNQPQHF
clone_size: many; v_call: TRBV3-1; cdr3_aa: CASSSRNTEAFF
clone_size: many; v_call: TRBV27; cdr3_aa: CASSTTDRGHGYTF
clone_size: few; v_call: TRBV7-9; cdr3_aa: CASSQTSGGSYEQYF
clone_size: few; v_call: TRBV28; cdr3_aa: CASSLLQGTDTQYF
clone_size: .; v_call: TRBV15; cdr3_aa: CATSRDHAGTEALF
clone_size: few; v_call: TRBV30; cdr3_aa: CAWSVLELSDTQYF
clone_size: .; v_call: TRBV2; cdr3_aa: CASRQGNGYTF
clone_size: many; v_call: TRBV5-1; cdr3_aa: CASSTTDTQYF
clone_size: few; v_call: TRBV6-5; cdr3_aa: CAISLSSGGAEAFF
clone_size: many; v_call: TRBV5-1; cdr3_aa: CASSLAQGGTYEQYF
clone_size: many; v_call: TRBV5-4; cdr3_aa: CASSFDGIYEQYF
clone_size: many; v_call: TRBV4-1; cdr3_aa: CASSQGDTGSGNTIYF
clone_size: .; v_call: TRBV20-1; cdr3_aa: CSAWDRGGQEAQYF
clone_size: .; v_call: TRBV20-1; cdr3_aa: CSASGGGGLKQPQYF
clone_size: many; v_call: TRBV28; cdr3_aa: CASSGLEGEQYF
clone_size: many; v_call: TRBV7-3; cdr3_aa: CASSKYPDIRVYEQYF
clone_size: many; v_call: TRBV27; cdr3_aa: CASSPQRSSYEQYF
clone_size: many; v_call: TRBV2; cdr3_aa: CARTMTATVNTEAFF